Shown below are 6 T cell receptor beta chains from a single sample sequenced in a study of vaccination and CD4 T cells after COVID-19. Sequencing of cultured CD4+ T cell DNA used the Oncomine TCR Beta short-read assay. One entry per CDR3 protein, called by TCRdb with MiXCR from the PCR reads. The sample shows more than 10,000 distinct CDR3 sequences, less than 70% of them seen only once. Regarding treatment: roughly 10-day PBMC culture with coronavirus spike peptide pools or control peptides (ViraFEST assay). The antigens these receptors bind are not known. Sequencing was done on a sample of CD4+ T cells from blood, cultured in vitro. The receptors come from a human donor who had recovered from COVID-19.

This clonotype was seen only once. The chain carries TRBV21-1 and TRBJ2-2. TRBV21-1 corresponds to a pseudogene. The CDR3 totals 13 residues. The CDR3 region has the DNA TGTGCCAGCAGCGAAAGGAACACCGGGGAGCTGTTTTTT. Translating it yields CASSERNTGELFF.

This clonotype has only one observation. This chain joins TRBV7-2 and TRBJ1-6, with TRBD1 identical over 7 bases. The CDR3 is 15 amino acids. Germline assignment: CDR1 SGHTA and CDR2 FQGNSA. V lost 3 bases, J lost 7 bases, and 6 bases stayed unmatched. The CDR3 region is CASSFTGTENSPLHF. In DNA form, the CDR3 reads TGTGCCAGCAGCTTCACCGGGACAGAGAATTCACCCCTCCACTTT.

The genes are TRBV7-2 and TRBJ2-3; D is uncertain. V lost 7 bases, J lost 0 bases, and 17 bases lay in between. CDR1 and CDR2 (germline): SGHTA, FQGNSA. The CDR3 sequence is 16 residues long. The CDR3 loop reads CASTVPGRKSTDTQYF. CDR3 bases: TGTGCCAGCACTGTACCGGGCCGAAAGAGCACAGATACGCAGTATTTT.

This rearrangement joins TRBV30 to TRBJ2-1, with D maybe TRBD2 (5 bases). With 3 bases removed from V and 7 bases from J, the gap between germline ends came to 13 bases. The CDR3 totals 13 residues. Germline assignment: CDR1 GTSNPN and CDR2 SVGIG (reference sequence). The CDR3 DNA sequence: TGTGCCTGGAGCGTGGGAATAGCGAATGAGCAGTTCTTC. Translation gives CAWSVGIANEQFF.

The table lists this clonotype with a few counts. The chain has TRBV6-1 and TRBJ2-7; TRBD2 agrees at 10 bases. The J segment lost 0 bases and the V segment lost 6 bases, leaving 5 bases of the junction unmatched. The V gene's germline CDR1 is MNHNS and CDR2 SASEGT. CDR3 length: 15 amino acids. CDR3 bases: TGTGCCAGCAGGTCACTAGCGGGATTCTCCTACGAGCAGTACTTC. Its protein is CASRSLAGFSYEQYF.

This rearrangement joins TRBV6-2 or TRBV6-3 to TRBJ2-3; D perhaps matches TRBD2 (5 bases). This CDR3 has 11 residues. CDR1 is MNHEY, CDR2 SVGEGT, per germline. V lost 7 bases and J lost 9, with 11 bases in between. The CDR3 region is CASTVGSTQYF. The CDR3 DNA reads TGTGCCAGCACCGTAGGGAGCACGCAGTATTTT.